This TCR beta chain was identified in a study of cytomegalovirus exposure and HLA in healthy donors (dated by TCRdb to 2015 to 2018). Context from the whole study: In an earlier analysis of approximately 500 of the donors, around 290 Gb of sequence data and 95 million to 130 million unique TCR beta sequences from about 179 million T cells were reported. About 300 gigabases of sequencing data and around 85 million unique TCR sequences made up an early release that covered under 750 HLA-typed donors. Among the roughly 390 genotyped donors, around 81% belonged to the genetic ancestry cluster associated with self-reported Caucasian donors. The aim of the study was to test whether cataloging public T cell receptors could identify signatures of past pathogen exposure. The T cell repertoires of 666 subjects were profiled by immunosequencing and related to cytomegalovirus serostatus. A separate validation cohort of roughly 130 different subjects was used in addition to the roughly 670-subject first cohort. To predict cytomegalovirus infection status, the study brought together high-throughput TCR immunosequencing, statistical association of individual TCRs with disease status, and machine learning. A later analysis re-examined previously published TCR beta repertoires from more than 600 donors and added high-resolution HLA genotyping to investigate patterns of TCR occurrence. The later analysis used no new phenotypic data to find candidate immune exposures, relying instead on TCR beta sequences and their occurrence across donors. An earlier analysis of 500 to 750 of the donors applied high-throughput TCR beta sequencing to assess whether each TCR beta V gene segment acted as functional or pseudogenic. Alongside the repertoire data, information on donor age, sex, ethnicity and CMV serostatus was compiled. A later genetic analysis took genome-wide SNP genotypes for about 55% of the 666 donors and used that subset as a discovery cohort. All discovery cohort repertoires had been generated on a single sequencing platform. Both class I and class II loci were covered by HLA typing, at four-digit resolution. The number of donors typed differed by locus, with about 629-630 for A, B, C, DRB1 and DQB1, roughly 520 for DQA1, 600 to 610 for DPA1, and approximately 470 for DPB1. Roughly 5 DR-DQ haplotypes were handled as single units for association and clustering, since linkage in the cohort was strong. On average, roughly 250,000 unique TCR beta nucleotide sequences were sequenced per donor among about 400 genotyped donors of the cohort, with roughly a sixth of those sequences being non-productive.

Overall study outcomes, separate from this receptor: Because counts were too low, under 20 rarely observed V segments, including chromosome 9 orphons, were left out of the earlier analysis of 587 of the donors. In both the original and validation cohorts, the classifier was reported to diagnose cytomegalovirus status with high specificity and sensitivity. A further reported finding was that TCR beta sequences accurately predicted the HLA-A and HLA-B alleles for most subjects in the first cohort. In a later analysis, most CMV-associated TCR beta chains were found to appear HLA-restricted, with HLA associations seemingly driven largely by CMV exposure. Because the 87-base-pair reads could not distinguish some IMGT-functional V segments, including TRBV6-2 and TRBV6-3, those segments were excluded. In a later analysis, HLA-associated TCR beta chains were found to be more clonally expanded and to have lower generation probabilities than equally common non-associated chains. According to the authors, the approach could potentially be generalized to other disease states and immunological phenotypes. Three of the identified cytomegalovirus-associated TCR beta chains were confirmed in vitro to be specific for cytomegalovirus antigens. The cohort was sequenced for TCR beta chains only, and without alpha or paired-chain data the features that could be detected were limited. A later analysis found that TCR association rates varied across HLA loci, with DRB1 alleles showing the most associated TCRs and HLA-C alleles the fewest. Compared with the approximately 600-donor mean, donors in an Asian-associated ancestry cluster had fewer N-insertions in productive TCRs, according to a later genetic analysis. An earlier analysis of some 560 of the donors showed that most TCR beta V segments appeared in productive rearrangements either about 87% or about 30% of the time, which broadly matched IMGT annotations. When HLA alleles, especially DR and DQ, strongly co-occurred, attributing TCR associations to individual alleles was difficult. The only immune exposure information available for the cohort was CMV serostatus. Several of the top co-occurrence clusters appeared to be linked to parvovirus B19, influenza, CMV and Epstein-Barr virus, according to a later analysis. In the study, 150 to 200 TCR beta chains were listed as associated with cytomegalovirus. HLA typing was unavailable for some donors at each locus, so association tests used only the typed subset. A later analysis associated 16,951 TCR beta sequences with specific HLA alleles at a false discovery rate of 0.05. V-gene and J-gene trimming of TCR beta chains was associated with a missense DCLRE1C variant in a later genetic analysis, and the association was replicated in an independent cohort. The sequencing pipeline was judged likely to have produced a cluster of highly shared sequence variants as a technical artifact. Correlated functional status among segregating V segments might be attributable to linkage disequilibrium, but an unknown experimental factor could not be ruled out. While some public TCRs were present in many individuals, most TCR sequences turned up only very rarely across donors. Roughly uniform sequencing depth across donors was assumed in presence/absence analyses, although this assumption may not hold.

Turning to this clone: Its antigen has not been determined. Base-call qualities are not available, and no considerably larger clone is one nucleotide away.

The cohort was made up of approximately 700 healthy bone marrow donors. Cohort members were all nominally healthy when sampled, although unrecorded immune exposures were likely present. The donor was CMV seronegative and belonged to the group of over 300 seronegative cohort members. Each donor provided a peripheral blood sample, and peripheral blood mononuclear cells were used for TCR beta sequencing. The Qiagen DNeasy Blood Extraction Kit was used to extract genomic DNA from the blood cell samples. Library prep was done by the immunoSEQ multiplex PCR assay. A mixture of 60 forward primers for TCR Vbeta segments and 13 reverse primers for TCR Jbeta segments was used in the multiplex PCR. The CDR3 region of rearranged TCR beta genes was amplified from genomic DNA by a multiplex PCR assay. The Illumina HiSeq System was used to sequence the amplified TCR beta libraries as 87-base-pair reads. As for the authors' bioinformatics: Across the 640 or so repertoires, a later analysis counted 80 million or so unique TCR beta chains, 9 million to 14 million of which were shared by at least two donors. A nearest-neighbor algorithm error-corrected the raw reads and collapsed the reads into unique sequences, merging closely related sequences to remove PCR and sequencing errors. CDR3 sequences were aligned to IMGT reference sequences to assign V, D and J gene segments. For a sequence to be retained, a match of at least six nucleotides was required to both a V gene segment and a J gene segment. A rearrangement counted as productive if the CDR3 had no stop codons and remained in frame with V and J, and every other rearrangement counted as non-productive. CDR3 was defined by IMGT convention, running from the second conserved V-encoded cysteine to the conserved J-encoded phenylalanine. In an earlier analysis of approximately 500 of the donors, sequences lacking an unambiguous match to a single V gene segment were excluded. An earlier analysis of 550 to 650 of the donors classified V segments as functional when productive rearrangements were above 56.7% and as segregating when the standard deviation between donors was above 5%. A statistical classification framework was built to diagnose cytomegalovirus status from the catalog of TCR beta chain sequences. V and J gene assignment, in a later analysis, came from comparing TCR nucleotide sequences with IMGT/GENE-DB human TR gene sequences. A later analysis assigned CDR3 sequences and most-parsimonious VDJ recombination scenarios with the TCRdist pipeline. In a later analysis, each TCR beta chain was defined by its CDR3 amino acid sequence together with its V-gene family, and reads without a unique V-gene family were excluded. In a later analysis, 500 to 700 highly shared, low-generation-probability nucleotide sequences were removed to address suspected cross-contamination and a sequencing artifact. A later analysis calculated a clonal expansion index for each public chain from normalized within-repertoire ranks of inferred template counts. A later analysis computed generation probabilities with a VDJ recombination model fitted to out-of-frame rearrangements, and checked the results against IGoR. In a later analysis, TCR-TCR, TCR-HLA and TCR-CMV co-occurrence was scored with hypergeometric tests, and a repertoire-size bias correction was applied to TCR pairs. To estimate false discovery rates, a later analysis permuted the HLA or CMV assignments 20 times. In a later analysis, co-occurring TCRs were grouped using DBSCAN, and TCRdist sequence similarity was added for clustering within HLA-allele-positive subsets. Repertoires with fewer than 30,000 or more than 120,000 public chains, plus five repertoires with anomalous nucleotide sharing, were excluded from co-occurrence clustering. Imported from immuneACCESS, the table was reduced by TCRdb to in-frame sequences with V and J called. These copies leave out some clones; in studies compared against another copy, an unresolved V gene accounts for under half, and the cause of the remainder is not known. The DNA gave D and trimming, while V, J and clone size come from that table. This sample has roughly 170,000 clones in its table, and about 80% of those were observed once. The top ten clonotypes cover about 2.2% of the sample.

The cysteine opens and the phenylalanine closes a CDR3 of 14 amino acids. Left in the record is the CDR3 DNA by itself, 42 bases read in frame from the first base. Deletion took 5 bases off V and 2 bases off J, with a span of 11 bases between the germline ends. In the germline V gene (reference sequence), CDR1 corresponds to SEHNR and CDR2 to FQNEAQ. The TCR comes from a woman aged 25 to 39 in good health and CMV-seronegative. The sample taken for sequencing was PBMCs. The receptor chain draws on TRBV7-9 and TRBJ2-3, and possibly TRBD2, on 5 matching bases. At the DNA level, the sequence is TGTGCCAGCAGCCTTAGAGGGTCCACAGATACGCAGTATTTT. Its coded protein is CASSLRGSTDTQYF. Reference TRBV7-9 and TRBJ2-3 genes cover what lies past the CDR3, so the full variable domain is DTGVSQNPRHKITKRGQNVTFRCDPISEHNRLYWYRQTLGQGPEFLTYFQNEAQLEKSRLLSDRFSAERPKGSFSTLEIQRTEQGDSAMYLCASSLRGSTDTQYFGPGTRLTVL.